Presented here are 10 T cell receptor beta chains from one specimen sequenced in a study of T cells in localized non-small cell lung cancer. Sequencing was performed with immunoSEQ multiplex PCR; in TCRdb, only in-frame clones are kept and a portion is missing. The sample contains roughly 34,000 clones, 80% to 90% of which appear only once. This specimen consisted of peripheral blood, obtained before any cancer treatment. The receptor source for this set is a male donor aged 60 or over with stage III lung adenocarcinoma.

The chain has TRBV5-8 and TRBJ2-3; 7 nucleotides match TRBD1. The CDR3 contains 16 residues. The germline CDR1 and CDR2 sequences are SGHTS and YDEGEE. The V and J ends lost 0 bases and 4 bases, in that order; junction bases with no gene match: 8. CDR3 loop: CASSLGLRGRPDTQYF. Here the CDR3 DNA reads TGTGCCAGCAGCTTGGGGTTGAGGGGGCGGCCAGATACGCAGTATTTT.

This rearrangement joins TRBV4-1 to TRBJ2-1; D possibly corresponds to TRBD2 (6 bases). V was cut by 0 bases and J by 10 bases, with 22 bases left in between. CDR1 is MGHRA, CDR2 YSYEKL, per germline. The CDR3 spans 17 residues. As DNA, the CDR3 is TGCGCCAGCAGCCAAGAAAAGCCGTCGGGAGTTATCCCCGAGCAGTTCTTC. This gives the protein CASSQEKPSGVIPEQFF.

The chain joins TRBV14 to TRBJ2-2; the D is unclear. Per germline, CDR1 SGHDN and CDR2 FVKESK. The CDR3 is 15 residues long. Between the trimmed V and J ends, which lost 4 bases and 2 bases, there was a span of 11 bases. CDR3 residues: CASSPQITNTGELFF. The CDR3 DNA reads TGTGCCAGCAGCCCACAGATTACAAACACCGGGGAGCTGTTTTTT.

By frequency in the sample, this clone is medium-sized. The chain couples TRBV27 to TRBJ2-1, with D perhaps TRBD1 (6 bases). This CDR3 comprises 14 residues. Germline CDR1 reads MNHEY; CDR2 reads SMNVEV (reference sequence). Trimming removed 5 bases from V and 4 bases from J, with 12 bases in between. The CDR3 spells CASSIKQGYNEQFF. CDR3 nucleotide sequence: TGTGCCAGCAGTATTAAACAGGGTTACAATGAGCAGTTCTTC.

CDR3 bases: TGTGCCAGCTCACCGTCAGGGTTCTATGGCTACACCTTC. It translates to CASSPSGFYGYTF. The chain uses TRBV18 and TRBJ1-2; possibly TRBD1 for D (5 bases). The CDR3 extends over 13 amino acids. The V gene lost 3 bases and the J gene lost 4 bases, with 9 bases spanning the gap. Germline CDR1 reads KGHSH; CDR2 reads LQKENI.

CDR3 coding DNA: TGTGCCAGCAGCTTAGGATCCGCGGATACCGGGGAGCTGTTTTTT. Translated, it gives CASSLGSADTGELFF. V and J are TRBV7-9 and TRBJ2-2; D uncertain. Trimming removed 1 base at V and 5 bases at J, with 11 bases between. Germline values: CDR1 SEHNR, CDR2 FQNEAQ (reference sequence). This CDR3 has 15 residues.

The chain combines TRBV5-1 with TRBJ1-2; 10 bases are shared with TRBD1. Germline trimming cut 4 bases from V and 10 bases from J; bases unmatched to any gene: 16. Per the germline V gene, CDR1 is SGHRS and CDR2 is YFSETQ. The CDR3 extends over 16 amino acids. CDR3 protein: CASSGPGAGTGASYTF. The CDR3 coding sequence is TGCGCCAGCAGCGGGCCTGGAGCCGGGACAGGGGCCTCCTACACCTTC.

This clone was detected a few times. The chain is built from TRBV19 and TRBJ1-5; no definite D call. CDR1 and CDR2 from the germline V gene are LNHDA and SQIVND (reference sequence). Trimming removed 6 bases from V and 7 bases from J, with 19 bases in between. CDR3 length: 15 amino acids. The chain's CDR3 is CASSPGRPGRQPQHF. The CDR3 DNA reads TGTGCCAGTAGCCCCGGTAGACCGGGAAGACAGCCCCAGCATTTT.

This chain uses TRBV28 with TRBJ2-7; 9 bases are a match to TRBD1. The CDR3 has 14 amino acids. The V gene end was trimmed by 5 bases and the J gene end by 6 bases; junction bases not matched to a gene: 8. The germline CDR1 and CDR2 sequences are MDHEN and SYDVKM. As DNA, the CDR3 is TGTGCCAGCAGTGCCGGGGACAGGGCTGGCGAGCAGTACTTC. It translates to CASSAGDRAGEQYF.

The V and J genes are TRBV5-4 and TRBJ2-1; 11 bases map to TRBD2. The germline V gene has CDR1 SGHNT and CDR2 YYREEE (reference sequence). The CDR3 has 19 amino acids. V was clipped by 0 bases and J by 0 bases; unmatched bases: 8. The CDR3 here is CASSLAPSGGRSSYNEQFF. The CDR3, as DNA: TGTGCCAGCAGCTTGGCCCCTAGCGGGGGGCGTAGCTCCTACAATGAGCAGTTCTTC.